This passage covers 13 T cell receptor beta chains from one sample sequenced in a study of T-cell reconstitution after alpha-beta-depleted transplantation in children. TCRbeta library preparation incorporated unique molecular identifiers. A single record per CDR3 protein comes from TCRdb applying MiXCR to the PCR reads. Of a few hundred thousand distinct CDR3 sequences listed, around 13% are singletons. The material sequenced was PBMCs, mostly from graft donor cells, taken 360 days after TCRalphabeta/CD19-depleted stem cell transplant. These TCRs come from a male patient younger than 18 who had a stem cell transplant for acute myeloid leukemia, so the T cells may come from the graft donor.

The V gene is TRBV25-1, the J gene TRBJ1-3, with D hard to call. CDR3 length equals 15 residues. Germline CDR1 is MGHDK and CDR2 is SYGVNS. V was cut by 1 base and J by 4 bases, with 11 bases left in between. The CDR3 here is CASSESRGGGNTIYF. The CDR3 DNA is TGTGCCAGCAGTGAATCTCGGGGAGGCGGAAACACCATATATTTT.

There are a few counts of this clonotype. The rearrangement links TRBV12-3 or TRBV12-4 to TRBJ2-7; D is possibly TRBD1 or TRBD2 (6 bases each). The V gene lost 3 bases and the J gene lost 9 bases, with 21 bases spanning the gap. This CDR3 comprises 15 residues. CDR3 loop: CASSFGAGQLPGQYF. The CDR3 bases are TGTGCCAGCAGTTTCGGTGCGGGACAACTTCCGGGGCAGTACTTC.

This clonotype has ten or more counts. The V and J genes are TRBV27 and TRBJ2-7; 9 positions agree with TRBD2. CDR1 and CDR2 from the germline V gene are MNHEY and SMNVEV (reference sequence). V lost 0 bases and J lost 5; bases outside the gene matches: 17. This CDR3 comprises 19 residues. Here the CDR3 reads CASSLSWGLASGGTHEQYF. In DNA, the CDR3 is TGTGCCAGCAGTTTATCGTGGGGACTAGCCTCTGGTGGAACTCACGAGCAGTACTTC.

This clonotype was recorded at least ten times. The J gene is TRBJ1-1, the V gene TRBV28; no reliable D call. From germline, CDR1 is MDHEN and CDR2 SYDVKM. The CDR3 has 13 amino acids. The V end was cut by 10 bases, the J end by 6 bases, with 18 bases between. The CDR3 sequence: CATTTWRPPEAFF. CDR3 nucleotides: TGTGCCACCACAACATGGAGGCCCCCTGAAGCTTTCTTT.

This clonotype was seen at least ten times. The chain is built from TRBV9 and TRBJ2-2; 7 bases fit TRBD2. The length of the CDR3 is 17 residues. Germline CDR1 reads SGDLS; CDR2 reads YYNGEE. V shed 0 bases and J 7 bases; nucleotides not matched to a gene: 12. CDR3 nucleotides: TGTGCCAGCAGCGTAGGATATAGAGGACTAGTGAGCGGGGAGCTGTTTTTT. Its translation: CASSVGYRGLVSGELFF.

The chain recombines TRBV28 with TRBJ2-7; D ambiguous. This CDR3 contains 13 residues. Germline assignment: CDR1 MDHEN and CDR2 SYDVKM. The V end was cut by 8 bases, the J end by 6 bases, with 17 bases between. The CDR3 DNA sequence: TGTGCCAGCGCCCCTTCCCTTTTTCGCGAGCAGTACTTC. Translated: CASAPSLFREQYF.

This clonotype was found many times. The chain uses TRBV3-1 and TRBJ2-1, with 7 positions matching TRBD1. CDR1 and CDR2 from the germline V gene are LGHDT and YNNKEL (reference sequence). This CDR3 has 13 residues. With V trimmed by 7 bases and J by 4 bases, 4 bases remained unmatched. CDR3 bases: TGTGCCAGCATGACAGGGAAATACAATGAGCAGTTCTTC. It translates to CASMTGKYNEQFF.

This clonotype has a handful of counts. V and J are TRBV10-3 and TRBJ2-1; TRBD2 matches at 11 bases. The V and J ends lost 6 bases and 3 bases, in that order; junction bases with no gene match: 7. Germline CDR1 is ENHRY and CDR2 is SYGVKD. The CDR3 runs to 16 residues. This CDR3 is CAIRGRLAGNYNEQFF. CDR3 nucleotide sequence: TGTGCCATCAGGGGTCGACTAGCGGGAAACTACAATGAGCAGTTCTTC.

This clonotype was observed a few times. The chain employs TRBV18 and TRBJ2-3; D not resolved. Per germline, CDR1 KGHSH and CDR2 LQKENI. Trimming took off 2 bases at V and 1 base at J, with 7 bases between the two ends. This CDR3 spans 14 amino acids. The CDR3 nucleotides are TGTGCCAGCTCACCAGTGGCACGCACAGATACGCAGTATTTT. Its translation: CASSPVARTDTQYF. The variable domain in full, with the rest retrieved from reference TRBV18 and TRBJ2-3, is NAGVMQNPRHLVRRRGQEARLRCSPMKGHSHVYWYRQLPEEGLKFMVYLQKENIIDESGMPKERFSAEFPKEGPSILRIQQVVRGDSAAYFCASSPVARTDTQYFGPGTRLTVL.

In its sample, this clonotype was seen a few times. The CDR3, as DNA: TGTGCCACAGAAGTTCCCCAATCGGGATATAGCAATCAGCCCCAGCATTTT. Protein product: CATEVPQSGYSNQPQHF. V and J are TRBV28 and TRBJ1-5; D gene unclear. Germline V gives CDR1 MDHEN, CDR2 SYDVKM. This CDR3 spans 17 amino acids. Trimming removed 10 bases at V and 0 bases at J, with 22 bases between. Full variable domain (missing parts from reference TRBV28 and TRBJ1-5): DVKVTQSSRYLVKRTGEKVFLECVQDMDHENMFWYRQDPGLGLRLIYFSYDVKMKEKGDIPEGYSVSREKKERFSLILESASTNQTSMYLCATEVPQSGYSNQPQHFGDGTRLSIL.

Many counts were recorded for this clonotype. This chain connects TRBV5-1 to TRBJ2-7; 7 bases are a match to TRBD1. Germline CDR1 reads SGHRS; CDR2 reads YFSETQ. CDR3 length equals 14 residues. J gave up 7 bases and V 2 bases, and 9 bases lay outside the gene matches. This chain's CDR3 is CASSLTTGSGEQYF. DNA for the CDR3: TGCGCCAGCAGCTTAACGACAGGGTCGGGGGAGCAGTACTTC.

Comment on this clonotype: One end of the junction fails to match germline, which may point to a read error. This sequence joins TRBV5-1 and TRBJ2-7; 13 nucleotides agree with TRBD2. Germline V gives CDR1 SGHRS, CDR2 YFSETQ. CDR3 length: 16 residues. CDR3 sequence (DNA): TGCGCCAGCAGCCCACAGGGACTAGCGGGGAGCTACGAGCACTACTTC. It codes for CASSPQGLAGSYEHYF.

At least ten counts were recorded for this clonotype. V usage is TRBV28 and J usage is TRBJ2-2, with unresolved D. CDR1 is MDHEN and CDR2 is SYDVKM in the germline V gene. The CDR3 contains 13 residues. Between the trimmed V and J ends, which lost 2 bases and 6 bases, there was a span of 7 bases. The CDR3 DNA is TGTGCCAGCAGTTTACTAGGTGCCGGGGAGCTGTTTTTT. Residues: CASSLLGAGELFF.